This T cell receptor (beta chain) stems from a study of tumor and adjacent non-tumor tissue in lung cancer. No cell sorting was done before RNA was extracted from the tissue. Note on this clonotype: Its ends do not fully match the called genes, so a read error is possible.

The library came from three nested PCR rounds adapted from ARM-PCR protocols. TCRdb re-called the multiplex PCR reads with MiXCR, one entry per CDR3 protein. The data show about 110,000 distinct CDR3 sequences, approximately 84% seen once. From germline, CDR1 is SQVTM and CDR2 ANQGSEA. The CDR3 covers 14 residues. The sample consisted of lung tumor tissue. The sequence was collected from a man aged 70-80 years with non-small cell lung cancer. The genes are TRBV29-1 and TRBJ2-6; D remains unclear. The CDR3 is CSVEGVYSGQRPDF. CDR3 coding DNA: TGCAGCGTTGAAGGCGTTTACTCTGGCCAACGTCCTGATTTC.